The clone carrying this TCR beta chain was seen only once. V was clipped by 3 bases and J by 2 bases, with 14 bases between them. The CDR3 consists of 16 residues. Germline V gene lookup returns CDR1 KGHDR and CDR2 SFDVKD. This sample was included in a study of CD8+CD57+ T cells in acquired aplastic anemia. TCR beta VDJ and CDR3 were profiled, and genomic DNA was the template. From the reads, TCRdb called clonotypes with MiXCR, one entry per CDR3 protein. The sample lists under 350,000 distinct CDR3 sequences, 55% to 60% occurring once. This receptor was identified in a human donor with severe aplastic anemia or a healthy control (not recorded which). The chain is built from TRBV24-1 and TRBJ2-3; D is perhaps TRBD2 (7 bases). The specimen was sorted CD4+, CD8+, or CD8+CD57+ T cells (not recorded which) from PBMCs. Written as DNA, the CDR3 is TGTGCCACCAGTGATCCCCGGGGGGCCGTCACAGATACGCAGTATTTT. Amino acids: CATSDPRGAVTDTQYF.